These T cell receptor beta chains were read from a single sample in a study of glioma-infiltrating T cells after dendritic cell vaccination. The assay was immunoSEQ multiplex PCR, and TCRdb's table has in-frame clones only and misses some. There are 60,000 to 70,000 clones in the sample; 82% occur only once, and under 10% lies in the top ten. The sample consisted of blood, taken before dendritic cell vaccination. These receptors all come from a human donor with glioblastoma. The CDR3 runs from the conserved cysteine through the conserved F or W. A D gene is named only where the DNA matches it firmly. Not every row has a clone size; where given, it reads once, few, many or a size class.

V gene,D gene,J gene,clone size,CDR3 protein,CDR3 DNA
TRBV10-1,-,TRBJ1-2,-,CASSANSNYGYTF,TGCGCCAGCAGTGCTAACAGTAACTATGGCTACACCTTC
TRBV6-5,TRBD1,TRBJ1-1,-,CASSYIQGAEAFF,TGTGCCAGCAGTTACATTCAGGGGGCTGAAGCTTTCTTT
TRBV7-8,TRBD1,TRBJ1-2,-,CASRQFRQGDYGYTF,TGTGCCAGCAGACAATTTAGACAGGGGGACTATGGCTACACCTTC
TRBV6-6,-,TRBJ2-2,-,CASSLQGIDTGELFF,TGTGCCAGCAGTTTACAGGGTATCGACACCGGGGAGCTGTTTTTT
TRBV7-8,-,TRBJ1-2,-,CASSHYRAGYGYTF,TGTGCCAGCAGCCACTACAGGGCGGGCTATGGCTACACCTTC
TRBV9,-,TRBJ2-1,-,CASSPQTSFRDEQFF,TGTGCCAGCAGTCCCCAGACTAGTTTTCGGGATGAGCAGTTCTTC
TRBV11-3,-,TRBJ2-5,-,CASSSAGTGGSYQETQYF,TGTGCCAGCAGCTCCGCGGGAACGGGCGGGTCCTACCAAGAGACCCAGTACTTC
TRBV7-8,-,TRBJ2-2,-,CASSHPGNVPTGELFF,TGTGCCAGCAGCCATCCAGGGAATGTCCCCACCGGGGAGCTGTTTTTT
TRBV28,TRBD1,TRBJ1-6,few,CASSLLWNFGQGNSPLHF,TGTGCCAGCAGTTTACTTTGGAACTTCGGACAGGGGAATTCACCCCTCCACTTT
TRBV6-1,-,TRBJ2-5,-,CASIPLGGAGETQYF,TGTGCCAGCATACCCCTGGGGGGGGCCGGAGAGACCCAGTACTTC
TRBV7-9,-,TRBJ2-5,-,CASSLEAGAYEEQYF,TGTGCCAGCAGCTTAGAGGCGGGGGCCTATGAAGAGCAGTACTTC
TRBV4-1,-,TRBJ2-2,-,CASSQVVSGLGTGELFF,TGCGCCAGCAGCCAAGTTGTATCAGGGCTAGGCACCGGGGAGCTGTTTTTT
TRBV5-8,TRBD1,TRBJ1-1,-,CASSLGQGNIKAFF,TGTGCCAGCAGCCTGGGACAGGGAAATATTAAAGCTTTCTTT
TRBV6-1,TRBD1,TRBJ2-1,once,CASCVQGVYNEQFF,TGTGCCAGCTGTGTACAGGGGGTCTACAATGAGCAGTTCTTC
TRBV15,TRBD1,TRBJ2-7,-,CALQRDRGFEQYF,TGTGCACTCCAACGGGACAGGGGGTTCGAGCAGTACTTC
TRBV9,-,TRBJ1-6,-,CASSVGIAPRGTVNSPLHF,TGTGCCAGCAGCGTAGGGATTGCTCCTCGGGGGACCGTTAATTCACCCCTCCACTTT
TRBV7-2,TRBD2,TRBJ2-1,-,CASSLLAGNYNEQFF,TGTGCCAGCAGCCTACTAGCGGGGAATTACAATGAGCAGTTCTTC
TRBV18,TRBD2,TRBJ2-3,-,CASSSTPRLAGDTDTQYF,TGTGCCAGCTCATCCACCCCTAGACTAGCGGGGGATACAGATACGCAGTATTTT
TRBV7-9,TRBD1,TRBJ2-1,-,CASSLAVGTGLGIGNEQFF,TGTGCCAGCAGCTTAGCCGTGGGGACAGGGTTGGGGATAGGCAATGAGCAGTTCTTC
TRBV4-2,TRBD2,TRBJ2-5,few,CASSQAGLAGQETQYF,TGTGCCAGCAGCCAAGCGGGACTAGCGGGACAAGAGACCCAGTACTTC
TRBV2,-,TRBJ1-4,once,CASGQYQGSTNEKLFF,TGTGCCAGCGGACAGTATCAGGGCAGTACTAATGAAAAACTGTTTTTT
TRBV7-9,-,TRBJ1-4,few,CASSLGVRAEGKLFF,TGTGCCAGCAGCTTAGGTGTCAGAGCAGAGGGAAAACTGTTTTTT
TRBV29-1,-,TRBJ2-7,once,CSVGAGYEQYF,TGCAGCGTTGGAGCAGGCTACGAGCAGTACTTC
TRBV28,-,TRBJ2-2,once,CASTFPGLSTGELFF,TGTGCCAGCACATTCCCGGGACTGAGCACCGGGGAGCTGTTTTTT
TRBV5-8,-,TRBJ2-1,-,CASSSQGISYNEQFF,TGTGCCAGCAGCTCGCAGGGCATCTCCTACAATGAGCAGTTCTTC
TRBV27,TRBD1,TRBJ1-2,-,CASRDRGGYTF,TGTGCCAGCAGGGACAGGGGCGGCTACACCTTC
TRBV6-5,TRBD1,TRBJ1-1,once,CASRLQGGRAEAFF,TGTGCCAGCAGGCTTCAAGGGGGCAGAGCTGAAGCTTTCTTT
TRBV6-1,TRBD2,TRBJ2-7,-,CASSGTSGASSYEQYF,TGTGCCAGCAGTGGGACTAGCGGGGCAAGCTCCTACGAGCAGTACTTC
TRBV2,-,TRBJ2-1,-,CASSEVDGRAYNEQFF,TGTGCCAGCAGTGAAGTGGATGGCAGGGCCTACAATGAGCAGTTCTTC
TRBV5-6,-,TRBJ1-1,-,CASSPGLGTEAFF,TGTGCCAGCAGCCCAGGGTTGGGCACTGAAGCTTTCTTT
TRBV9,TRBD2,TRBJ2-3,-,CASSVDLAGGLGDTQYF,TGTGCCAGCAGCGTAGACCTAGCGGGAGGGTTGGGCGATACGCAGTATTTT
TRBV27,-,TRBJ1-1,-,CASKDYSLNTEAFF,TGTGCCAGCAAAGACTACAGCCTAAACACTGAAGCTTTCTTT
TRBV12-5,TRBD1,TRBJ1-4,-,CASGRRTGVNEKLFF,TGTGCTAGTGGCCGCCGGACAGGGGTTAATGAAAAACTGTTTTTT
TRBV7-9,-,TRBJ2-4,-,CASSPAGGHRNIQYF,TGTGCCAGCAGCCCAGCCGGGGGGCATAGAAACATTCAGTACTTC
TRBV6-1,-,TRBJ1-6,-,CASSTAGAGNSPLHF,TGTGCCAGCAGTACGGCAGGGGCTGGCAATTCACCCCTCCACTTT
TRBV5-1,TRBD1,TRBJ2-5,-,CASSPTGLETQYF,TGCGCCAGCAGCCCGACAGGGTTGGAGACCCAGTACTTC
TRBV29-1,TRBD1,TRBJ1-2,-,CSVEDAKGAFYGYTF,TGCAGCGTTGAAGATGCCAAGGGGGCGTTCTATGGCTACACCTTC
TRBV4-1,-,TRBJ1-1,-,CASSRGPPGQGLGAFF,TGCGCCAGCAGCCGAGGGCCCCCGGGACAAGGGCTCGGAGCTTTCTTT
TRBV18,TRBD1,TRBJ2-5,-,CASSPSGTGLETQYF,TGTGCCAGCTCACCTTCCGGGACAGGGTTAGAGACCCAGTACTTC
TRBV7-9,TRBD1,TRBJ1-4,-,CASSPGQGTNEKLFF,TGTGCCAGCAGCCCAGGACAGGGCACGAATGAAAAACTGTTTTTT
TRBV4-1,-,TRBJ1-1,-,CASSQNRVTEAFF,TGCGCCAGCAGCCAAAACAGGGTAACTGAAGCTTTCTTT
TRBV9,-,TRBJ2-1,-,CASSVAEGIYNEQFF,TGTGCCAGCAGCGTAGCTGAGGGTATCTACAATGAGCAGTTCTTC
TRBV5-6,-,TRBJ2-2,-,CAGSFVGGAAGELFF,TGTGCCGGCAGCTTCGTTGGGGGGGCCGCCGGGGAGCTGTTTTTT
TRBV5-6,-,TRBJ2-7,-,CASSRDNDYEQYF,TGTGCCAGCAGCCGGGACAACGACTACGAGCAGTACTTC
TRBV5-6,-,TRBJ1-1,-,CASSREITEAFF,TGTGCCAGCAGCCGGGAGATCACTGAAGCTTTCTTT
TRBV5-1,-,TRBJ2-2,-,CASSSARQTANTGELFF,TGCGCCAGCAGCTCCGCCCGACAAACAGCGAACACCGGGGAGCTGTTTTTT
TRBV27,TRBD1,TRBJ2-2,-,CASSISWTGATGELFF,TGTGCCAGCAGCATATCGTGGACAGGGGCCACCGGGGAGCTGTTTTTT
TRBV15,TRBD1,TRBJ1-5,-,CAISQGVQPQHF,TGTGCCATTTCCCAGGGGGTTCAGCCCCAGCATTTT
TRBV2,-,TRBJ2-1,-,CASSGGLALTNEQFF,TGTGCCAGCAGCGGGGGGCTAGCGCTCACCAATGAGCAGTTCTTC
TRBV7-2,TRBD1,TRBJ1-6,few,CASSNNSPGQGGSPLHF,TGTGCCAGCAGCAACAACTCGCCGGGACAGGGAGGGTCACCCCTCCACTTT
TRBV5-6,-,TRBJ2-3,once,CASSIDPDKSDTQYF,TGTGCCAGCAGCATCGACCCGGACAAGTCAGATACGCAGTATTTT
TRBV5-4,-,TRBJ2-7,-,CASSLRAGNDEQYF,TGTGCCAGCAGCCTTAGGGCAGGGAACGACGAGCAGTACTTC